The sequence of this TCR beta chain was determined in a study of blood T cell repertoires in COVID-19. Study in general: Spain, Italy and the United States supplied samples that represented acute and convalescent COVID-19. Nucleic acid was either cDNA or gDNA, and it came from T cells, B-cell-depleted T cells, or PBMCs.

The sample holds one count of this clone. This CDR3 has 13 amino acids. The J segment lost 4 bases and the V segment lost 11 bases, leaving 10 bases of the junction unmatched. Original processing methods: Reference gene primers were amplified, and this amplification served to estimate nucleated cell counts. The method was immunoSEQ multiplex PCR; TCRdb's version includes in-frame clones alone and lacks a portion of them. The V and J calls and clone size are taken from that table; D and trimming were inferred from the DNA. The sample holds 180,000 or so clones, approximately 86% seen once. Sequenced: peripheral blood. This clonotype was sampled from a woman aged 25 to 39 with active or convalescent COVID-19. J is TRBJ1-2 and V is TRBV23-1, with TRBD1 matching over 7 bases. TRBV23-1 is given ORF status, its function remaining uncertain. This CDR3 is CAGEDRLSYGYTF. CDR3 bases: TGCGCCGGGGAGGACAGGTTGTCCTATGGCTACACCTTC.